The next 18 T cell receptor beta chains were all read from a single sample in a study of T-cell reconstitution after alpha-beta-depleted transplantation in children. Preparation of the TCRbeta library used unique molecular identifiers. TCRdb processed the PCR reads anew with MiXCR; each CDR3 protein has one entry. The data hold about 870,000 distinct CDR3 sequences, with about 16% observed a single time. This material consisted of PBMCs, mostly from graft donor cells, taken 360 days after TCRalphabeta/CD19-depleted stem cell transplant. The receptors come from a male patient aged 10 to 17 who had a stem cell transplant for acute lymphoblastic leukemia, so the T cells may come from the graft donor.

CDR3 sequence: CASSPVLRNHGELFF. CDR3 nucleotides: TGTGCCAGCAGCCCCGTTTTGAGGAATCACGGGGAGCTGTTTTTT. This chain links TRBV4-2 with TRBJ2-2; D unresolved. This CDR3 has 15 residues. Germline CDR1 is LGHNA and CDR2 is YNFKEQ. Trimming pared 4 bases from V and 7 bases from J, leaving 16 bases between.

The rearrangement links TRBV29-1 to TRBJ2-5, with D possibly being TRBD1 (6 bases). The CDR3 is made up of 11 amino acids. From germline, CDR1 is SQVTM and CDR2 ANQGSEA. V was trimmed by 7 bases and J by 5 bases, leaving 11 bases between them. The CDR3 spells CSAGVTETQYF. DNA of the CDR3: TGCAGCGCAGGGGTGACGGAGACCCAGTACTTC.

The CDR3 region has the DNA TGTGCCAGCAGCTGGACTAGCGGGAGGGTCACAGATACGCAGTATTTT. Amino acids: CASSWTSGRVTDTQYF. This sequence joins TRBV6-1 and TRBJ2-3; TRBD2 matches at 15 bases. Germline V gene data show CDR1 as MNHNS and CDR2 as SASEGT. V gave up 6 bases and J gave up 2 bases; unmatched junction bases: 3. This CDR3 contains 16 residues.

This clonotype has more than one count but fewer than ten. The V call is TRBV20-1, the J call TRBJ1-5; tentatively, D is TRBD1 (5 bases). Trimming removed 3 bases from V and 2 bases from J, with 8 bases in between. From germline, CDR1 is DFQATT and CDR2 SNEGSKA (reference sequence). This CDR3 spans 13 amino acids. CDR3 sequence reads: CSASQGGNQPQHF. CDR3 coding DNA: TGCAGTGCTAGCCAAGGGGGCAATCAGCCCCAGCATTTT.

This clonotype turned up a few times. The rearrangement uses TRBV4-1 and TRBJ2-5; tentatively, D is TRBD2 (5 bases). Germline assignment: CDR1 MGHRA and CDR2 YSYEKL. The CDR3 loop spans 15 amino acids. V shed 0 bases and J shed 4 bases, with 12 bases lying between them. CDR3 sequence reads: CASSQDGVVGETQYF. The DNA for the CDR3 is TGCGCCAGCAGCCAAGACGGGGTCGTGGGAGAGACCCAGTACTTC.

The V call is TRBV2, the J call TRBJ2-7; weak D call: TRBD2 (7 bases). This CDR3 comprises 16 residues. V dropped 5 bases and J dropped 4 bases, with 21 bases sitting between them. Germline assignment: CDR1 SNHLY and CDR2 FYNNEI. The CDR3 reads CASSRGRGLLHYEQYF. The CDR3 bases are TGTGCCAGCAGTAGAGGCAGGGGACTACTACATTACGAGCAGTACTTC.

This clonotype was picked up a small number of times. The V and J genes are TRBV4-1 and TRBJ2-3; possible D gene TRBD1, 6 bases. Trimming removed 1 base from V and 11 bases from J, with 13 bases in between. CDR1 is MGHRA and CDR2 is YSYEKL in the germline V gene. CDR3 length: 13 residues. CDR3 nucleotide sequence: TGCGCCAGCAGCCAAGCGAGCCCGGGACAGCAGTATTTT. It is translated as CASSQASPGQQYF.

This clonotype was observed a handful of times. This chain uses TRBV4-1 with TRBJ2-2; D gene ambiguous. The CDR3 totals 15 residues. The germline V gene encodes CDR1 MGHRA and CDR2 YSYEKL. Deletions cut 0 bases from V and 4 bases from J, with 9 bases between. The CDR3: CASSQDWAGTGELFF. The CDR3 nucleotides are TGCGCCAGCAGCCAAGATTGGGCCGGCACCGGGGAGCTGTTTTTT.

In DNA, the CDR3 is TGTGCCAGCAGTCCTACCGGGACAGGGAGTCAGCCCCAGCATTTT. Amino acid sequence: CASSPTGTGSQPQHF. This chain connects TRBV7-2 to TRBJ1-5; TRBD1 agrees at 9 bases. Germline V CDR1 and CDR2: SGHTA, FQGNSA. V gave up 6 bases and J gave up 6 bases; unmatched junction bases: 9. The CDR3 loop spans 15 amino acids.

This clonotype was counted between two and nine times. The J gene is TRBJ2-5, the V gene TRBV4-1; D perhaps matches TRBD2 (5 bases). V shed 5 bases and J shed 2 bases, with 12 bases lying between them. CDR1 and CDR2 (germline): MGHRA, YSYEKL. CDR3 length: 14 amino acids. The CDR3 sequence: CASSKADEQETQYF. The DNA for the CDR3 is TGCGCCAGCAGCAAAGCGGACGAGCAAGAGACCCAGTACTTC.

This clonotype was found many times. This chain connects TRBV27 to TRBJ2-7; 11 bases are a match to TRBD2. The CDR3 has 16 amino acids. The germline V gene has CDR1 MNHEY and CDR2 SMNVEV (reference sequence). V gave up 1 base and J gave up 6 bases; unmatched junction bases: 8. This CDR3 reads CASSLYRLAGQSEQYF. The DNA of the CDR3 is TGTGCCAGCAGTTTATACCGACTAGCGGGACAGTCCGAGCAGTACTTC.

The gene calls are TRBV29-1 and TRBJ2-7, with D perhaps matching TRBD1 (6 bases). V lost 4 bases and J lost 5, with 9 bases in between. CDR3 size: 11 residues. Germline loops: CDR1 SQVTM, CDR2 ANQGSEA. For the CDR3, the DNA is TGCAGCGTTGTGGGGGCCCACGAGCAGTACTTC. This encodes CSVVGAHEQYF.

The V and J genes are TRBV12-3 or TRBV12-4 and TRBJ2-1; 8 positions agree with TRBD1. J lost 7 bases, V lost 6 bases, and 11 bases had no gene match. The CDR3 consists of 15 residues. CDR3 in DNA: TGTGCCAGCAGCTACCGGACAGGGAAGGTAAATGAGCAGTTCTTC. Translated: CASSYRTGKVNEQFF.

This clonotype has a count of ten or more. The chain has TRBV27 and TRBJ2-7; TRBD2 agrees at 9 bases. CDR3 size: 14 residues. With 3 bases clipped from V and 2 bases from J, the junction kept 2 bases outside the gene matches. The V gene's germline CDR1 is MNHEY and CDR2 SMNVEV (reference sequence). This chain's CDR3 is CASSFGTSPYEQYF. CDR3 DNA sequence: TGTGCCAGCAGTTTTGGGACTAGCCCCTACGAGCAGTACTTC.

The rearrangement joins TRBV5-5 to TRBJ2-7; D uncertain. V was clipped by 0 bases and J by 3 bases, with 13 bases between them. Germline V gives CDR1 SGHKS, CDR2 YYEKEE (reference sequence). The CDR3 covers 15 residues. CDR3: CASSLAGSSNYEQYF. The CDR3 DNA reads as TGTGCCAGCAGCTTGGCCGGGTCTTCTAACTACGAGCAGTACTTC.

This clonotype showed up just a few times. The chain is built from TRBV12-3 or TRBV12-4 and TRBJ2-7; D is tentatively TRBD1 or TRBD2 (5 bases each). The germline V and J ends were trimmed by 5 bases and 2 bases, with 13 bases remaining between them. The CDR3 loop spans 14 amino acids. CDR3 in amino acids: CASSPLGRTYEQYF. CDR3 DNA: TGTGCCAGCAGTCCTCTGGGACGGACCTACGAGCAGTACTTC.

This clonotype was picked up a small number of times. The chain employs TRBV29-1 and TRBJ2-2, with TRBD2 identical over 7 bases. CDR3 length: 17 residues. The V and J ends lost 0 bases and 4 bases, in that order; junction bases with no gene match: 11. CDR1 is SQVTM and CDR2 is ANQGSEA in the germline V gene. This chain's CDR3 is CSVEESGTSIFTGELFF. Here the CDR3 DNA reads TGCAGCGTTGAAGAAAGCGGGACCAGCATATTCACCGGGGAGCTGTTTTTT.

Many counts were recorded for this clonotype. The chain is built from TRBV20-1 and TRBJ1-1; D may be TRBD1 (5 bases). The CDR3 runs to 14 residues. Trimming cost V 5 bases and J 0 bases, with 13 bases left between them. The germline V gene encodes CDR1 DFQATT and CDR2 SNEGSKA (reference sequence). CDR3 bases: TGCAGTGCTCTCCCCATGGGGGTGAACACTGAAGCTTTCTTT. Its translation: CSALPMGVNTEAFF.